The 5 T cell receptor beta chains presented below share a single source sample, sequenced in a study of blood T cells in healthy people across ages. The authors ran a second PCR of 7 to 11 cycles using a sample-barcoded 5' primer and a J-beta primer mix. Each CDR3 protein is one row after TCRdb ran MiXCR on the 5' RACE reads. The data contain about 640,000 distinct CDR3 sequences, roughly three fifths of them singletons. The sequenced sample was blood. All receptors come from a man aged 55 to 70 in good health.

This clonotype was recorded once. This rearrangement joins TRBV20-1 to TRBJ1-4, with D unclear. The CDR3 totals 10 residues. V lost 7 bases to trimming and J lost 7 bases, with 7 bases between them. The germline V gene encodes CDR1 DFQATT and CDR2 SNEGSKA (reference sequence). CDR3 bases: TGCAGTGGACGGGGTGAAAAACTGTTTTTT. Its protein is CSGRGEKLFF.

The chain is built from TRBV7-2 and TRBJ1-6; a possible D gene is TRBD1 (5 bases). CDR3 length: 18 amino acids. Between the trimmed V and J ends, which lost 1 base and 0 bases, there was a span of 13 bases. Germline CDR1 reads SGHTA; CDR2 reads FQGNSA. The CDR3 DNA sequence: TGTGCCAGCAGCTTAGGGAGACAGATTAGCTCCTATAATTCACCCCTCCACTTT. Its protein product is CASSLGRQISSYNSPLHF.

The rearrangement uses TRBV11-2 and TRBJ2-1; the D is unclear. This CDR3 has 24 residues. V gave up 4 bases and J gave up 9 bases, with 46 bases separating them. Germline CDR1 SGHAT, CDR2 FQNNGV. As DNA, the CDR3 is TGTGCCAGCAGCTCCACAGAGGACCTGAAAAACGTGTTCCCACCCGAGGTCGCTGTGTTTGAGCAGTTCTTC. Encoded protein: CASSSTEDLKNVFPPEVAVFEQFF.

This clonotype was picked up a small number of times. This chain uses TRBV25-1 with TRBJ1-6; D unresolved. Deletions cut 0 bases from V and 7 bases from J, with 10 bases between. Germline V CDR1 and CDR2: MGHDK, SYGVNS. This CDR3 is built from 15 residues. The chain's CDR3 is CASSEYSGGNSPLHF. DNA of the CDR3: TGTGCCAGCAGTGAATATTCGGGTGGGAATTCACCCCTCCACTTT.

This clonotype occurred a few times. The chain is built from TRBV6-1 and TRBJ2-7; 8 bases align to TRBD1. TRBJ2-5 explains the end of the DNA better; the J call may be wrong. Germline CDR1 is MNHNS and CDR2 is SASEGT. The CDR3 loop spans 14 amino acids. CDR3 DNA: TGTGCCAGCAGGGACCGGGGACAGGCGGAGACCCAGTACTTC. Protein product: CASRDRGQAETQYF.